These T cell receptor beta chains were read from a single sample in a study of cytomegalovirus exposure and HLA in healthy donors. Method: immunoSEQ multiplex PCR; TCRdb's copy keeps in-frame clones and lacks some. The sample records roughly 81,000 clones, around 80% being singletons. Input material: PBMCs. Receptors were obtained from a young man in good health and CMV-seronegative. The CDR3 runs from the conserved cysteine through the conserved F or W. D genes are given only for firm matches. The size field is filled for only some rows; it gives once, few, many or a size class.

D,size,V,J,CDR3,DNA
TRBD2,NA,TRBV19,TRBJ2-5,CASVGEGRETQYF,TGTGCCAGCGTCGGGGAGGGCCGAGAGACCCAGTACTTC
TRBD1,NA,TRBV7-2,TRBJ2-7,CASSPRQGGYEQYF,TGTGCCAGCAGCCCAAGACAGGGTGGCTACGAGCAGTACTTC
TRBD2,NA,TRBV7-9,TRBJ2-2,CASSLVAGNAGELFF,TGTGCCAGCAGCTTAGTAGCGGGTAACGCCGGGGAGCTGTTTTTT
NA,few,TRBV12-5,TRBJ1-1,CASGLVQSGDTEAFF,TGTGCTAGTGGTTTGGTACAATCAGGGGACACTGAAGCTTTCTTT
TRBD2,NA,TRBV6-6,TRBJ2-5,CASSSSRPGGGETQYF,TGTGCCAGCAGTTCGTCGCGACCGGGGGGGGGAGAGACCCAGTACTTC
NA,NA,TRBV5-1,TRBJ1-2,CASSLARTTSNYGYTF,TGCGCCAGCAGCTTGGCGAGGACAACTTCTAACTATGGCTACACCTTC
NA,NA,TRBV30,TRBJ1-2,CAWSVQGSNYGYTF,TGTGCCTGGAGCGTACAGGGCTCGAACTATGGCTACACCTTC
NA,NA,TRBV7-8,TRBJ1-1,CASGGGGGEAFF,TGTGCCAGCGGAGGAGGGGGGGGTGAAGCTTTCTTT
NA,NA,TRBV12-5,TRBJ1-3,CASGLVPGFSGNTIYF,TGTGCTAGTGGTTTGGTACCAGGGTTTTCTGGAAACACCATATATTTT
NA,few,TRBV10-3,TRBJ1-1,CAISESKGMNTEAFF,TGTGCCATCAGTGAGTCGAAGGGGATGAACACTGAAGCTTTCTTT